One sample yielded the 2 T cell receptor beta chains listed below, sequenced in a study of identical twins. TCRdb re-called the 5' RACE reads with MiXCR, one entry per CDR3 protein. This table has around 230,000 distinct CDR3 sequences, over 5.5% appearing once. These data also formed part of another study, on T cells expressing NK-cell markers.

Input material: CD8+ T cells sorted from blood. Receptors were obtained from a woman aged 18 to 35 in good health.

The CDR3 DNA sequence: TGCGCCAGCAGCCAAGATAACGCAGGACCCTACGAGCAGTACTTC. It is translated as CASSQDNAGPYEQYF. This chain joins TRBV4-1 and TRBJ2-7; no clear D. This CDR3 is 15 amino acids long. Between the trimmed V and J ends, which lost 0 bases and 2 bases, there was a span of 11 bases. Germline V gene sequence: CDR1 MGHRA, CDR2 YSYEKL.

The J gene is TRBJ1-1, the V gene TRBV12-3 or TRBV12-4, with D perhaps TRBD1 (6 bases). CDR3 length equals 14 residues. The V end lost 3 bases, the J end lost 0 bases, and 8 bases lay between the germline ends. CDR3 coding DNA: TGTGCCAGCAGTTTCAGGGGTTTGAACACTGAAGCTTTCTTT. Translated: CASSFRGLNTEAFF.